Listed below are T cell receptor beta chains from one sample, sequenced in a study of identifying expanded T cells in peripheral blood. Libraries were prepared by immunoSEQ multiplex PCR; TCRdb keeps only in-frame clonotypes and omits some of them. The table lists about 63,000 clones, approximately 82% of them singletons, with about a fifth in the top ten. The sequenced sample consisted of blood. The receptors shown here come from a person aged 18 to 75 in good health. CDR3s include the opening cysteine and the closing phenylalanine or tryptophan. A D gene is named only where the DNA matches it firmly. Some rows have no size entry. The others give once, few or many, or a class for an expanded clone.

TRBV13	TRBD2	TRBJ2-1	NA	TGTGCCAGCAGTGAATTTACTAGCGGGAGACATGAGCAGTTCTTC	CASSEFTSGRHEQFF
TRBV30	NA	TRBJ1-5	NA	TGTGCCTGGAGTGTCCAGGGTGGGAGCAATCAGCCCCAGCATTTT	CAWSVQGGSNQPQHF
TRBV30	NA	TRBJ2-1	NA	TGTGCCTGGAGTCCCCAGGGGATTGAGCAGTTCTTC	CAWSPQGIEQFF
TRBV5-1	NA	TRBJ1-1	once	TGCGCCAGCAGCTTCGCCGGGAACACTGAAGCTTTCTTT	CASSFAGNTEAFF
TRBV7-9	NA	TRBJ2-5	NA	TGTGCCAGCAGCTCAAATTGGGACCAAGAGACCCAGTACTTC	CASSSNWDQETQYF
TRBV28	NA	TRBJ2-5	NA	TGTGCCAGCGAAAACAGGGTACGACAAGAGACCCAGTACTTC	CASENRVRQETQYF
TRBV9	NA	TRBJ1-6	once	TGTGCCAGCAGCGCCGAGGGGGATTCACCCCTCCACTTT	CASSAEGDSPLHF
TRBV6-1	NA	TRBJ2-2	NA	TGTGCCAGCAGGGACGGTAACACCGGGGAGCTGTTTTTT	CASRDGNTGELFF
TRBV7-8	NA	TRBJ2-3	NA	TGTGCCAGCAGCCCCCTCAAGGGAGTCAGCACAGATACGCAGTATTTT	CASSPLKGVSTDTQYF
TRBV9	NA	TRBJ2-7	NA	TGTGCCAGCAGCGTAGATCAGGGGCGAAGCATCTACGAGCAGTACTTC	CASSVDQGRSIYEQYF
TRBV5-4	NA	TRBJ1-2	once	TGTGCCAGCAGCTTGCCGGGGCCGCGGGGCTACACCTTC	CASSLPGPRGYTF
TRBV12-5	NA	TRBJ1-2	NA	TGTGCTAGTGGTTTCCCCGACAGAATACCCTTCTATGGCTACACCTTC	CASGFPDRIPFYGYTF
TRBV30	TRBD1	TRBJ1-2	NA	TGTGCCTGGAAGACAGGGGGCAGGTATGGCTACACCTTC	CAWKTGGRYGYTF
TRBV5-4	NA	TRBJ1-4	NA	TGTGCCACCAAGGGGGGCGATAATCTTAATGAAAAACTGTTTTTT	CATKGGDNLNEKLFF
TRBV7-2	NA	TRBJ1-5	once	TGTGCCAGCAGCTCCGTAACAGGCGGCAATCAGCCCCAGCATTTT	CASSSVTGGNQPQHF
TRBV9	NA	TRBJ1-1	NA	TGTGCCAGCAGCGTAGCCGGAAGTAGGGACACTGAAGCTTTCTTT	CASSVAGSRDTEAFF
TRBV6-6	TRBD1	TRBJ1-1	NA	TGTGCCAGCAGTTACGCAGGGGGCAAGACTGAAGCTTTCTTT	CASSYAGGKTEAFF
TRBV10-2	NA	TRBJ2-3	NA	TGCGCCAGCAGTGAGCCCGGGGTCAGCCCAGATACGCAGTATTTT	CASSEPGVSPDTQYF
TRBV14	NA	TRBJ1-2	NA	TGTGCCAGCAGCCAAGCCCGTAACTATGGCTACACCTTC	CASSQARNYGYTF
TRBV7-9	NA	TRBJ1-1	few	TGTGCCAGCAGCTCAAGTATGGAAGCTTTCTTT	CASSSSMEAFF
TRBV11-2	NA	TRBJ2-7	NA	TGTGCCAGCAGCTTAGCCTCCTCAGGGTGGGGGGTCTCTTACGAGCAGTACTTC	CASSLASSGWGVSYEQYF
TRBV19	NA	TRBJ2-5	NA	TGTGCCAGTAAAGGAGGGCCCGGGGGAGAGACCCAGTACTTC	CASKGGPGGETQYF
TRBV6-1	NA	TRBJ1-5	NA	TGTGCCAGCAGTCCGACACAGGTGCGTCAGCCCCAGCATTTT	CASSPTQVRQPQHF